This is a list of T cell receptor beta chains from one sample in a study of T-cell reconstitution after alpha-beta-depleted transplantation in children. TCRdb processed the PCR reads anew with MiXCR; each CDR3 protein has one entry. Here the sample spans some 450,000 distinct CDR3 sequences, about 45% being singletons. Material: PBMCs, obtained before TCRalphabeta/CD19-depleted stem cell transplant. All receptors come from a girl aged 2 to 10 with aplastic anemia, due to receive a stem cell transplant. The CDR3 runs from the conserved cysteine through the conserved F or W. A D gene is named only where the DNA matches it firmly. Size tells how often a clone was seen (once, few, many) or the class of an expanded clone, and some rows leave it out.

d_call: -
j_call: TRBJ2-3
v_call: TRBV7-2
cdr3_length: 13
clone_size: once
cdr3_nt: TGTGCCAGCAGCCCGGTCCGCAAAGATACGCAGTATTTT
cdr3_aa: CASSPVRKDTQYF

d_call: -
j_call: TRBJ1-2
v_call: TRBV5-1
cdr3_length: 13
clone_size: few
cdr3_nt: TGCGCCAGCAGCTTGGCTGGGACGGATGGCTACACCTTC
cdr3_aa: CASSLAGTDGYTF

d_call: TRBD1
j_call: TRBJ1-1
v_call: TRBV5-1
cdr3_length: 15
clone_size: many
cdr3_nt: TGCGCCAGCAGCGTAATACAGGGGGCAGGGACTGAAGCTTTCTTT
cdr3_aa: CASSVIQGAGTEAFF

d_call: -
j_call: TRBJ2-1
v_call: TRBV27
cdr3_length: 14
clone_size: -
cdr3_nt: TGTGCCAGCAGTGACGGGACTCCCATAAATGAGCAGTTCTTC
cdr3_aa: CASSDGTPINEQFF

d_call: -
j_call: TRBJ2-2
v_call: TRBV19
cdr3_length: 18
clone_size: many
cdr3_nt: TGTGCCAGTAGTATACGTGAAGGGGACGGAGTTTACACCGGGGAGCTGTTTTTT
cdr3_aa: CASSIREGDGVYTGELFF

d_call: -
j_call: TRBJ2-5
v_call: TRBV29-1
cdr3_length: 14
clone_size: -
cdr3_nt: TGCAGCGTCGAGAGGCAGGGAACACAAGAGACCCAGTACTTC
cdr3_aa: CSVERQGTQETQYF

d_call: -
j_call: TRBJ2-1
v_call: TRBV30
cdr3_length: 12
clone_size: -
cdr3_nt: TGTGCCTGGAGCCCGACATTCGGTGAGCAGTTCTTC
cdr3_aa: CAWSPTFGEQFF

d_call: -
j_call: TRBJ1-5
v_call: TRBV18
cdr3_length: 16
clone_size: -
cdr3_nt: TGTGCCAGCTCACCCTCCGACTGGCGGAGCAATCAGCCCCAGCATTTT
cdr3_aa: CASSPSDWRSNQPQHF

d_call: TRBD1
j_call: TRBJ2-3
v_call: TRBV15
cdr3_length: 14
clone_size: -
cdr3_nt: TGTGCCACCAGTAGGACAGGGGGAACAGATACGCAGTATTTT
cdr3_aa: CATSRTGGTDTQYF

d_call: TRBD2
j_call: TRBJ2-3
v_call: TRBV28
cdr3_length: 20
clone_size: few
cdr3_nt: TGTGCCAGCAGTTTAATAAGAAGACTGACTAGCCCCAGTGGTACCGATACGCAGTATTTT
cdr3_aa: CASSLIRRLTSPSGTDTQYF

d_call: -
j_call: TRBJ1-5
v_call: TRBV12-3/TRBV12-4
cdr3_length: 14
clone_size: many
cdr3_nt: TGTGCCAGCAGTTTGGACGGTGGCAATCAGCCCCAGCATTTT
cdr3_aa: CASSLDGGNQPQHF

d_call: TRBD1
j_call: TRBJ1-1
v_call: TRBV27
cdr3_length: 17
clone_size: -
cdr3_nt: TGTGCCAGCAGTTCCCGGACAGGAGAGGCGGTGAACACTGAAGCTTTCTTT
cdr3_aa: CASSSRTGEAVNTEAFF

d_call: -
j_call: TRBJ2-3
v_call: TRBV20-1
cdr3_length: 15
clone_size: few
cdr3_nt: TGCAGTGCTAGAGATACGGGGGCTGGTACAGATACGCAGTATTTT
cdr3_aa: CSARDTGAGTDTQYF

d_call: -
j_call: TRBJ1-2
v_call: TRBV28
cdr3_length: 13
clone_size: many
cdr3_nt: TGTGCCAGCAGTTTACGGCGAAACTATGGCTACACCTTC
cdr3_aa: CASSLRRNYGYTF

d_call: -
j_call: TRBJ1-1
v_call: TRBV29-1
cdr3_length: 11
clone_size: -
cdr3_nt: TGCAGCGTTGAACGGGGAGATGGAGCTTTCTTT
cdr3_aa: CSVERGDGAFF

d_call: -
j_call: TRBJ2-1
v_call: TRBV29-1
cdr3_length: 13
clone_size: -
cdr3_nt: TGCAGCGGACATAGGGGGGGAGTCAATGAGCAGTTCTTC
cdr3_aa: CSGHRGGVNEQFF

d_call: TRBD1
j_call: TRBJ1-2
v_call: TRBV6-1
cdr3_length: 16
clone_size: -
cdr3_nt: TGTGCCAGCAGCGCACGGACAGGGGGCGCTAACTATGGCTACACCTTC
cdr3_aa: CASSARTGGANYGYTF

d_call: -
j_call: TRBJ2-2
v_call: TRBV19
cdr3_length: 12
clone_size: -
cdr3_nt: TGTGCCAGTAGTAAAGGCGACGGGGAGCTGTTTTTT
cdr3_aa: CASSKGDGELFF

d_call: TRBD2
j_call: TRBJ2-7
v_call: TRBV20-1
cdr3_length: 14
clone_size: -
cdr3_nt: TGCAGTGCTAGTTCTAGCGGGAGGGCTTACGAGCAGTCCTTC
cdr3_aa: CSASSSGRAYEQSF

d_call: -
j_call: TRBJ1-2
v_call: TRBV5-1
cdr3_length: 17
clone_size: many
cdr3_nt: TGCGCCAGCAGCTTGGTGTTGGGGGCTGCCGGCAGTTCTGGCTACACCTTC
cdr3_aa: CASSLVLGAAGSSGYTF

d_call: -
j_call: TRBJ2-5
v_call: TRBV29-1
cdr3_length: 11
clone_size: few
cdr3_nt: TGCAGCGACCAGCCCGGGGAGACCCAGTACTTC
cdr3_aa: CSDQPGETQYF

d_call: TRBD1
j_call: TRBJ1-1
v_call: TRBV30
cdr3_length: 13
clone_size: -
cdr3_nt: TGTGCCTGGACGCAGGGGGCCAACACTGAAGCTTTCTTT
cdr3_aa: CAWTQGANTEAFF

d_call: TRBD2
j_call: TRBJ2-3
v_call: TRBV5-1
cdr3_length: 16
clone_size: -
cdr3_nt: TGCGCCAGCAGCTTGACCGGTAGCGGGGGCACAGATACGCAGTATTTT
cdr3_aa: CASSLTGSGGTDTQYF

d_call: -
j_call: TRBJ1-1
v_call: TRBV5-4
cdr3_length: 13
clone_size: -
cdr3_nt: TGTGCCAGCAGCCGCGAACAGCGCACTGAAGCTTTCTTT
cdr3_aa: CASSREQRTEAFF

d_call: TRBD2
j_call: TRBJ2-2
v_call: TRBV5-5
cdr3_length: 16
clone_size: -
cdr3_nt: TGTGCCAGCAGCTTGGCCGGGGGGGGTGCGACCGGGGAGCTGTTTTTT
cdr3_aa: CASSLAGGGATGELFF

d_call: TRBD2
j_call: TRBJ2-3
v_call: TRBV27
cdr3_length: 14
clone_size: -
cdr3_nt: TGTGCCAGCGGGACTAGCGGGGGGCTAGATACGCAGTATTTT
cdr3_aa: CASGTSGGLDTQYF

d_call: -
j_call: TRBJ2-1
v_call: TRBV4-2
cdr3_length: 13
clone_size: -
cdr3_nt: TGTGCCAGCAGCCAAGAGATCGTCGATGAGCAGTTCTTC
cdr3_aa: CASSQEIVDEQFF

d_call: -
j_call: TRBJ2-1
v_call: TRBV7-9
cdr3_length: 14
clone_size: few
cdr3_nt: TGTGCCAGCAGCTCAGTCAAGGATAACAATGAGCAGTTCTTC
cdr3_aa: CASSSVKDNNEQFF

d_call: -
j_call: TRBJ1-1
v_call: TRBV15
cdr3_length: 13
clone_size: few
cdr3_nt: TGTGCCACCAGCAGAACGGGACGCACTGAAGCTTTCTTT
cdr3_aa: CATSRTGRTEAFF

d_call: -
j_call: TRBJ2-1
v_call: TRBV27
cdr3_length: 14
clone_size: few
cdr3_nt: TGTGCCGAGATTAGAACTAAAGGCTACAATGAGCAGTTCTTC
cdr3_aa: CAEIRTKGYNEQFF

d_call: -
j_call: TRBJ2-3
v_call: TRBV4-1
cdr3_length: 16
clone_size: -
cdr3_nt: TGCGCCAGCAGCCAAGGACAAGGGCCCAAGGGGGATACGCAGTATTTT
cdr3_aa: CASSQGQGPKGDTQYF

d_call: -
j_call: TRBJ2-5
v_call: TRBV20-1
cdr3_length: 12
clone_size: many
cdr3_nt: TGCAGTGCTAGACGACTCCAAGAGACCCAGTACTTC
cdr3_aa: CSARRLQETQYF

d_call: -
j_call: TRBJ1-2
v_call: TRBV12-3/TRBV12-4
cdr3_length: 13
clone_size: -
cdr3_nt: TGTGCCAGCAGATCTGATTGGGGAAGGGGCTACACCTTC
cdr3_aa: CASRSDWGRGYTF

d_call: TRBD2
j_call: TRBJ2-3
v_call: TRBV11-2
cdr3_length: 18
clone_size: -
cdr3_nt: TGTGCCAGCAGCGCGCTAGCGGGAGGGCCCTTGAAAACAGATACGCAGTATTTT
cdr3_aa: CASSALAGGPLKTDTQYF

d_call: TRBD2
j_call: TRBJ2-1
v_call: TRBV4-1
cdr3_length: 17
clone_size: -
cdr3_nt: TGCGCCAGCAGCGGGACTAGCGGGCTTAGCTCCTACAATGAGCAGTTCTTC
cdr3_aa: CASSGTSGLSSYNEQFF

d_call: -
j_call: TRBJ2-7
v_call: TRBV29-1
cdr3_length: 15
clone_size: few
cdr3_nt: TGCAGCGTCTTAGGGACCGCCTGGACCTCCTACGAGCAGTACTTC
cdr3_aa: CSVLGTAWTSYEQYF

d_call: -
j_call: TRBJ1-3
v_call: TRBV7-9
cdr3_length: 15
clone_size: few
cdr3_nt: TGTGCCAGCAGTATTAGCGAGAGCTCTGGAAACACCATATATTTT
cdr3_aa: CASSISESSGNTIYF

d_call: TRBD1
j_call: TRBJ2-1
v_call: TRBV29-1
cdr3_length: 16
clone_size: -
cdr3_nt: TGCAGCGTTGAAATCCAGGGACAGGGGGTATACAATGAGCAGTTCTTC
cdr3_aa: CSVEIQGQGVYNEQFF

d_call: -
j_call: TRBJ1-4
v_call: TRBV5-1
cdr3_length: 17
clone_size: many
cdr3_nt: TGCGCCAGCAGCTTGGCAGTGACAGCAGCAACTAATGAAAAACTGTTTTTT
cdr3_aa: CASSLAVTAATNEKLFF

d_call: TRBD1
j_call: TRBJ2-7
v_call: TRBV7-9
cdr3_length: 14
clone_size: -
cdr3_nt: TGTGCCAGCAGCTCCCCAGGGGGCATCAACGAGCAGTACTTC
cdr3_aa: CASSSPGGINEQYF

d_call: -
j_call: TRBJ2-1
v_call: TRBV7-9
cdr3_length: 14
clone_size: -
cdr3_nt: TGTGCCAGCAGCTTCAAGCGACTGGAAGATGAGCAGTTCTTC
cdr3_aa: CASSFKRLEDEQFF

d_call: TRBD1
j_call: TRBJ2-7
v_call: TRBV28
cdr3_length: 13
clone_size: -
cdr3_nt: TGTGCCACTGGGTGGGGGACAGTGGGCGAGCAGTACTTC
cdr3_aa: CATGWGTVGEQYF

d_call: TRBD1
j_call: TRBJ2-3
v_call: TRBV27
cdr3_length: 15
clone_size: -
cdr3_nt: TGTGCCAGCAGTTTTGCGTACAGGGGGACAGATACGCAGTATTTT
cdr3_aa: CASSFAYRGTDTQYF

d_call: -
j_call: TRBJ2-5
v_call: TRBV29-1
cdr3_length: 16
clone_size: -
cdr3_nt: TGCAGCGTTCTGAGGGTCCGAATTCGGATAGCGGAGACCCAGTACTTC
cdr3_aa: CSVLRVRIRIAETQYF

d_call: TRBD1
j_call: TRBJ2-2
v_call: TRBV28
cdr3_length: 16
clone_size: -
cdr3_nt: TGTGCCAGCAGTTTATTAGCAGGGGGCATCTCCGGGGAGCTGTTTTTT
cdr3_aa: CASSLLAGGISGELFF

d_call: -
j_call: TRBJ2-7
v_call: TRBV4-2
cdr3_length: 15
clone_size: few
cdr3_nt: TGTGCCAGCAGCCAAGTTACTCCAGAGGCCCACGAGCAGTACTTC
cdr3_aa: CASSQVTPEAHEQYF

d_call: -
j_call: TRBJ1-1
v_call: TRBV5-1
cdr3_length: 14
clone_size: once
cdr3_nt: TGCGCCAGCAGATGGGACGGGCAGAACACTGAAGCTTTCTTT
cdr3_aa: CASRWDGQNTEAFF

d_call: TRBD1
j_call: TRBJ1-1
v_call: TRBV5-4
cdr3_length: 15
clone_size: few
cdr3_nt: TGTGCCAGCAGCCCGGGGACAGGGGGCAGGACTGAAGCTTTCTTT
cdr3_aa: CASSPGTGGRTEAFF

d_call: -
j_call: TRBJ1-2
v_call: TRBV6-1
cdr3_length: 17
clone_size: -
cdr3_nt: TGTGCCAGCAGTGAAAGGGTAGACGGGGGGCTGTTTCATGGCTACACCTTC
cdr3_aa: CASSERVDGGLFHGYTF

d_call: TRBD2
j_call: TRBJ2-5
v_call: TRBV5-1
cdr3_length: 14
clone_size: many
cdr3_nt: TGCGCCAGCAGCGGAGGACTAGCGCTGGAGACCCAGTACTTC
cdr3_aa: CASSGGLALETQYF

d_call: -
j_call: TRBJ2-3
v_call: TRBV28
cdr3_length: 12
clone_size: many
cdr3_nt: TGTGCCAGCACTACCCCCACAGATACGCAGTATTTT
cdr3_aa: CASTTPTDTQYF

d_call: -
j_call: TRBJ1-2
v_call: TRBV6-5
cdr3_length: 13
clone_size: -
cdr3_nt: TGTGCCAGCAGTTCAGGGACCCCCTACGGCTACACCTTC
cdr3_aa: CASSSGTPYGYTF

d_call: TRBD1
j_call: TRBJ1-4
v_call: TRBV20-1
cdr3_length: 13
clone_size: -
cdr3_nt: TGCAGTGCAAACAGGGGATTAAATGAAAAACTGTTTTTT
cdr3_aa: CSANRGLNEKLFF

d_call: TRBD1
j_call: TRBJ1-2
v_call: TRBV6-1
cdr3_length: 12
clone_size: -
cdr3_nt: TGTGCCACCCGGGACAGGGCGCATGGCTACACCTTC
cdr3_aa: CATRDRAHGYTF

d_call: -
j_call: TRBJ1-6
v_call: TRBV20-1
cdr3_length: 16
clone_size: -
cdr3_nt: TGCAGTGCTAGAGAACCAAAGGGGGTGGGTAATTCACCCCTCCACTTT
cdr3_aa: CSAREPKGVGNSPLHF

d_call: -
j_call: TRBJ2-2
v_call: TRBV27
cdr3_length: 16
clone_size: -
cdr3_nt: TGTGCCAGCAGTTTAGCGGCGAGTATGTACACCGGGGAGCTGTTTTTT
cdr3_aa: CASSLAASMYTGELFF

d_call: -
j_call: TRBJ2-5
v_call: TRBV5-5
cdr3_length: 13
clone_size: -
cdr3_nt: TGTGCCAGCAGCTCCAGGGTTCAAGAGACCCAGTACTTC
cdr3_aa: CASSSRVQETQYF

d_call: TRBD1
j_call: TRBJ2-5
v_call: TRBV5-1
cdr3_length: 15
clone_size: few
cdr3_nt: TGCGCCAGCAGCCTAATCGCCGGGACAGGGGAGACCCAGTACTTC
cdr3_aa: CASSLIAGTGETQYF